This entry lists 7 T cell receptor beta chains sequenced from one sample in a study of blood T cell repertoires in COVID-19. Data came from immunoSEQ multiplex PCR; TCRdb stores just in-frame clones and leaves some out. The sample lists approximately 200,000 clones; 65% to 90% were seen once. Specimen: peripheral blood. The receptor set was obtained from a woman between 45 and 65 years old with acute or convalescent COVID-19.

This chain joins TRBV10-2 and TRBJ1-2; TRBD1 is a possible D gene (5 bases). Trimming took off 3 bases at V and 4 bases at J, with 12 bases between the two ends. Looked up from germline, CDR1 is WSHSY and CDR2 is SAAADI. The CDR3 is 14 residues long. The CDR3 DNA sequence: TGCGCCAGCAGTGATCGACAGAAATCCTATGGCTACACCTTC. This translates into CASSDRQKSYGYTF.

The V and J genes are TRBV4-3 and TRBJ1-2, with D maybe TRBD1 (5 bases). CDR3 length equals 17 residues. Trimming left V 0 bases short and J 7 bases short, with 21 bases between. Germline values: CDR1 LGHNA, CDR2 YSLEER. Written as DNA, the CDR3 is TGCGCCAGCAGCCAAGATCTCCCCGGACACCCCACCCTTGGCTACACCTTC. Translation gives CASSQDLPGHPTLGYTF.

The rearrangement joins TRBV28 to TRBJ2-1; perhaps TRBD1 as D (5 bases). V was clipped by 2 bases and J by 1 base, with 15 bases between them. CDR1 MDHEN and CDR2 SYDVKM come from the germline V gene. The CDR3 is 17 amino acids. The CDR3 DNA is TGTGCCAGCAGTTTAGGCGCAAGGGGCCTTTCCTACAATGAGCAGTTCTTC. Amino acid sequence: CASSLGARGLSYNEQFF.

The rearrangement uses TRBV4-1 and TRBJ1-4; 10 nucleotides align to TRBD1. The length of the CDR3 is 16 residues. V gave up 1 base and J gave up 8 bases; unmatched junction bases: 7. Looked up from germline, CDR1 is MGHRA and CDR2 is YSYEKL. The DNA of the CDR3 is TGCGCCAGCAGCCAAGTGGTTGGGACAGGGGACGAAAAACTGTTTTTT. This gives the protein CASSQVVGTGDEKLFF.

The chain is built from TRBV28 and TRBJ1-2; no clear D gene. The CDR3 contains 12 residues. In germline, CDR1 is MDHEN, CDR2 SYDVKM. Trimming removed 8 bases from V and 7 bases from J, with 14 bases in between. DNA of the CDR3: TGTGCCAGCGGAGTCGGAGGCCCTGGCTACACCTTC. Encoded protein: CASGVGGPGYTF.

The chain joins TRBV3-1 (or the pseudogene TRBV3-2) to TRBJ2-3, with TRBD2 matching 13 bases. V trimming: 0 bases; J trimming: 2 bases; junction bases outside the gene matches: 8. The germline gives CDR1 LGHDT, CDR2 YNNKEL (reference sequence). The CDR3 loop spans 19 amino acids. For the CDR3, the DNA is TGTGCCAGCAGCCAAGATAGGACTAGCGGGGGATTCTTCACAGATACGCAGTATTTT. Translation gives CASSQDRTSGGFFTDTQYF.

V usage is TRBV27 and J usage is TRBJ2-3; D not certain. Trimming pared 2 bases from V and 4 bases from J, leaving 10 bases between. This CDR3 has 14 residues. Germline V gene data show CDR1 as MNHEY and CDR2 as SMNVEV (reference sequence). CDR3 sequence reads: CASSLPKRPDTQYF. In DNA form, the CDR3 reads TGTGCCAGCAGTTTACCAAAGAGGCCAGATACGCAGTATTTT.